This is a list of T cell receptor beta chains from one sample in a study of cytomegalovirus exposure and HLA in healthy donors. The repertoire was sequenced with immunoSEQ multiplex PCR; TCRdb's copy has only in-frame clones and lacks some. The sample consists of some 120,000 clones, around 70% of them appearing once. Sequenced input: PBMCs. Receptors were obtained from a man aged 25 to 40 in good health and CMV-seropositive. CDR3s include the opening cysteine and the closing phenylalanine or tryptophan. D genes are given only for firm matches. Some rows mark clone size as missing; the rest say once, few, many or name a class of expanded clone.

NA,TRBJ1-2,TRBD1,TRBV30,CAWSVLAGGMGGYTF,TGTGCCTGGAGTGTTCTGGCAGGGGGTATGGGTGGCTACACCTTC
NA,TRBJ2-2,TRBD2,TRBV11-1,CASSPGLAGGELFF,TGTGCCAGCAGCCCCGGACTAGCTGGCGGGGAGCTGTTTTTT
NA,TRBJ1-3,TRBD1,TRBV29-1,CSAGRTGGEDTIYF,TGCAGCGCCGGAAGGACAGGGGGCGAGGACACCATATATTTT
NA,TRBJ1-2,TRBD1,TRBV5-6,CASSLQGNYGYTF,TGTGCCAGCAGCCTACAGGGGAACTATGGCTACACCTTC
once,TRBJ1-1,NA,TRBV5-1,CASNPWPSNTEAFF,TGCGCCAGCAACCCTTGGCCTTCGAACACTGAAGCTTTCTTT
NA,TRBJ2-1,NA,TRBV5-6,CASSPIIGRHNEQFF,TGTGCCAGCAGCCCCATTATAGGCAGGCACAATGAGCAGTTCTTC
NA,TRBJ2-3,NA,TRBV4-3,CAIRQGITDTQYF,TGCGCCATTCGGCAGGGAATCACAGATACGCAGTATTTT
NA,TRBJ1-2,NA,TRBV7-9,CASSLDRVHGYTF,TGTGCCAGCAGCTTAGACAGGGTCCATGGCTACACCTTC
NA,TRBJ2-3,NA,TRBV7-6,CASSPLRGLGDTQYF,TGTGCCAGCAGCCCCCTGCGAGGTTTAGGAGATACGCAGTATTTT
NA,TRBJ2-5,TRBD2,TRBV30,CAWCWGGQETQYF,TGTGCCTGGTGTTGGGGGGGTCAAGAGACCCAGTACTTC
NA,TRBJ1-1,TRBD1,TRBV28,CASSFMQRWDRANTEAFF,TGTGCCAGCAGTTTTATGCAAAGGTGGGACAGGGCAAACACTGAAGCTTTCTTT
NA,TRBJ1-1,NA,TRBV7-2,CASSLAGTQNTEAFF,TGTGCCAGCAGCTTAGCCGGGACACAGAACACTGAAGCTTTCTTT
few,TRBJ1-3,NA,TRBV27,CASSMTAGNTIYF,TGTGCCAGCAGTATGACAGCTGGAAACACCATATATTTT
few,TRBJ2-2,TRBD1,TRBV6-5,CASRSPGGGTGELFF,TGTGCCAGCAGGTCCCCAGGGGGCGGTACCGGGGAGCTGTTTTTT
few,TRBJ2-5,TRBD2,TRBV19,CASSGGGTQYF,TGTGCCAGTAGTGGGGGGGGGACCCAGTACTTC
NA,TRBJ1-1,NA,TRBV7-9,CASSPRGRSGAFF,TGTGCCAGCAGTCCGCGGGGCCGTTCGGGGGCTTTCTTT
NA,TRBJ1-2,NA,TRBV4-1,CASSQEPAPFHKPRNYGYTF,TGCGCCAGCAGCCAAGAACCCGCCCCATTCCACAAACCGAGGAACTATGGCTACACCTTC
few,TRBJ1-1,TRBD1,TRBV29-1,CSVRGTGGPWTEAFF,TGCAGCGTCCGCGGGACAGGGGGCCCGTGGACTGAAGCTTTCTTT
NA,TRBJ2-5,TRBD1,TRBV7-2,CASSLGRGPQETQYF,TGTGCCAGCAGCTTAGGCAGGGGGCCCCAAGAGACCCAGTACTTC
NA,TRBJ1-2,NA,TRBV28,CASFSSGADGYTF,TGTGCCAGCTTCTCAAGCGGGGCTGATGGCTACACCTTC
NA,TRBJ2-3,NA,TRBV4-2,CASSQDGGDTQYF,TGTGCCAGCAGCCAAGATGGGGGGGATACGCAGTATTTT
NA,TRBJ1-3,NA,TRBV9,CASSPREVLSGNTIYF,TGTGCCAGCAGCCCCCGGGAGGTCCTCTCTGGAAACACCATATATTTT
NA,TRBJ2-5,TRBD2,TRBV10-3,CAISEALAGVETQYF,TGTGCCATCAGTGAGGCACTAGCGGGAGTGGAGACCCAGTACTTC
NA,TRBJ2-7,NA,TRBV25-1,CASSESRKQYF,TGTGCCAGCAGTGAATCCAGAAAGCAGTACTTC
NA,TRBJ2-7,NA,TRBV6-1,CASSDAGLPSYEQYF,TGTGCCAGCAGCGACGCAGGTCTACCCTCCTACGAGCAGTACTTC
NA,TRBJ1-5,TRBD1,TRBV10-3,CAIRVRQGDQPQHF,TGTGCCATCAGGGTTAGACAGGGCGACCAGCCCCAGCATTTT
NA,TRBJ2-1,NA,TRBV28,CASCIGVVSYNEQFF,TGTGCCAGCTGCATAGGGGTAGTCTCCTACAATGAGCAGTTCTTC
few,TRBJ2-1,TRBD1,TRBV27,CASSLGTGGYNEQFF,TGTGCCAGCAGCCTCGGGACAGGGGGCTACAATGAGCAGTTCTTC
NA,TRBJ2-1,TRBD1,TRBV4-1,CASSRVGQEYEQFF,TGCGCCAGCAGCCGCGTGGGACAGGAATATGAGCAGTTCTTC
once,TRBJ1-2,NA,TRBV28,CASTGWDYGYTF,TGTGCCAGCACAGGGTGGGACTATGGCTACACCTTC
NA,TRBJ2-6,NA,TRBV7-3,CASSLLNSGANVLTF,TGTGCCAGCAGCTTACTAAACTCTGGGGCCAACGTCCTGACTTTC
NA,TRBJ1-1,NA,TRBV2,CASSIGLTGNTEAFF,TGTGCCAGCAGCATCGGATTGACAGGGAACACTGAAGCTTTCTTT
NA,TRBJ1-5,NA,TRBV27,CASSFGQGTNQPQHF,TGTGCCAGCAGTTTCGGGCAGGGAACGAATCAGCCCCAGCATTTT
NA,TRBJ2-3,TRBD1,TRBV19,CASSLGQGTDTQYF,TGTGCCAGTAGTTTGGGACAGGGCACAGATACGCAGTATTTT
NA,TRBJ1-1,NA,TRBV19,CASSQGWDTEAFF,TGTGCCAGTAGTCAGGGATGGGACACTGAAGCTTTCTTT
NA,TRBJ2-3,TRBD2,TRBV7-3,CASSRGGPTDTQYF,TGTGCCAGCAGCCGGGGGGGCCCGACAGATACGCAGTATTTT
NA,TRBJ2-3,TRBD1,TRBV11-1,CASSYGSGTGATDTQYF,TGTGCCAGCAGCTATGGATCCGGGACAGGGGCTACAGATACGCAGTATTTT
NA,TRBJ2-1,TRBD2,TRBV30,CAGPGGSSYNEQFF,TGTGCCGGACCCGGCGGGAGCTCCTACAATGAGCAGTTCTTC
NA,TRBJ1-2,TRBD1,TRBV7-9,CASSLGTGIRNYGYTF,TGTGCCAGCAGCTTAGGGACAGGGATTAGGAACTATGGCTACACCTTC